This is a list of T cell receptor beta chains from one sample in a study of T cells after yellow fever vaccination. In TCRdb, the 5' RACE reads were re-called with MiXCR into one record per CDR3 protein. The data hold 500,000 to 650,000 distinct CDR3 sequences, with roughly 12% observed a single time. The sample here was PBMCs, taken on the day of the yellow fever booster vaccination. These receptors originate from a young man who received the YFV17D yellow fever vaccine. Each CDR3 is given with its conserved first and last residue. The D gene is left open where the match is weak. Size is stated for part of the rows, as once, few or many counts, or as a class when the clone is expanded.

DNA	CDR3	size	V	J	D
TGCAGCGTTGGGAGGTCCGGGGAGCTGTTTTTT	CSVGRSGELFF	NA	TRBV29-1	TRBJ2-2	NA
TGCAGTGCCATAACCGGGACAGCAAACACAGATACGCAGTATTTT	CSAITGTANTDTQYF	few	TRBV20-1	TRBJ2-3	TRBD1
TGCGCCAGCAGCCAACAACAGGGGCGATACACCGGGGAGCTGTTTTTT	CASSQQQGRYTGELFF	NA	TRBV4-3	TRBJ2-2	TRBD1
TGCGCCAGCAGCCAAGCAATCGGACACACCTACAATGAGCAGTTCTTC	CASSQAIGHTYNEQFF	few	TRBV4-3	TRBJ2-1	NA
TGTGCCAGCGGCCAGGGACAGGGCTACAATGAGCAGTTCTTC	CASGQGQGYNEQFF	NA	TRBV7-9	TRBJ2-1	TRBD1
TGCGCCAGCAGCCCAGAGAGCGGGAGGGCTGGTGAGCAGTTCTTC	CASSPESGRAGEQFF	few	TRBV4-3	TRBJ2-1	TRBD2
TGTGCCAGCAGCTCCTTCGAGGACAGCTCCTACAATGAGCAGTTCTTC	CASSSFEDSSYNEQFF	few	TRBV5-8	TRBJ2-1	NA
TGTGCCAGCAGCGCTGACAGGGGGAAGAATGAAAAACTGTTTTTT	CASSADRGKNEKLFF	few	TRBV21-1	TRBJ1-4	NA
TGTGCCAGCAGTCCCACAGGGGACTTGAACACCGGGGAGCTGTTTTTT	CASSPTGDLNTGELFF	NA	TRBV12-3/TRBV12-4	TRBJ2-2	NA
TGCAGCGTTTCCCGGGGGGTGCAAGAGACCCAGTACTTC	CSVSRGVQETQYF	NA	TRBV29-1	TRBJ2-5	TRBD2
TGTGCCAGCAGGTCGACAGGTTTCTCCTACGAGCAGTACTTC	CASRSTGFSYEQYF	NA	TRBV12-3/TRBV12-4	TRBJ2-7	NA
TGTGCCAGCAGCAATAGGCGGGGACAGGGGGCAGATACGCAGTATTTT	CASSNRRGQGADTQYF	few	TRBV7-8	TRBJ2-3	TRBD1
TGTGCCAGCAGCACTTTTCTTTGGACCGGCCACTACGAGCAGTACTTC	CASSTFLWTGHYEQYF	NA	TRBV11-2	TRBJ2-7	NA
TGTGCCAGCAGTTTAAGGCGGAAGCGGATTGCCGGAGATACGCAGTATTTT	CASSLRRKRIAGDTQYF	NA	TRBV28	TRBJ2-3	NA
TGTGCCAGCAGCTCGACAGGTTGGGAGCAGTACTTC	CASSSTGWEQYF	NA	TRBV7-9	TRBJ2-7	NA
TGTGCCAGTAGTACCTGGGACAGGGGGGAAGCTGGGGCCAACGTCCTGACTTTC	CASSTWDRGEAGANVLTF	NA	TRBV19	TRBJ2-6	TRBD1
TGTGCCAGCAGTTTGGGGCTAAAGGTGGGGGGTAAGAATCAGCCCCAGCATTTT	CASSLGLKVGGKNQPQHF	NA	TRBV12-3/TRBV12-4	TRBJ1-5	NA